A selection of T cell receptor beta chains follows, all from one sample in a study of tumor-infiltrating lymphocytes in localized non-small cell lung cancer. TCRdb's copy holds only in-frame clones and misses some; the assay was immunoSEQ multiplex PCR. The data show about 15,000 clones, about 75% seen once. The specimen was lung tumor tissue. These receptors were obtained from a human donor with non-small cell lung cancer. The conserved cysteine and the conserved F or W are not part of the CDR3 here. The D gene is left open where the match is weak. Clone size is given for some rows only: seen once, a few or many times, or a class if the clone is expanded.

>14|TRBD1|.|TRBJ1-5|TRBV5-6
ASSPFGQGQNQPQH
>14|TRBD1|once|TRBJ2-2|TRBV9
ASSPMWTGSPGELF
>17|TRBD1|.|TRBJ1-5|TRBV18
ASSPGWAGGTFGNQPQH
>13|.|few|TRBJ1-4|TRBV7-9
ASSPWQGGGEKLF
>12|.|.|TRBJ1-3|TRBV5-5
ASSLMLAGNTIY
>16|TRBD2|.|TRBJ2-3|TRBV30
AWSEGAGPGLDTDTQY
>13|TRBD2|few|TRBJ2-1|TRBV27
ASKLGTSEYNEQF
>10|.|few|TRBJ2-5|TRBV5-5
ASSLEVLTQY
>15|TRBD2|few|TRBJ2-3|TRBV9
ASSVGAGGSVTDTQY
>10|.|few|TRBJ2-1|TRBV6-6
ASTFDVTEQF
>6|.|.|TRBJ2-7|TRBV6-4
ASYEQY
>13|.|.|TRBJ2-7|TRBV7-6
ASSTGGARSYEQY
>11|.|once|TRBJ2-7|TRBV5-1
ASGHLGSYEQY
>12|.|few|TRBJ2-1|TRBV30
AWSDDRNYNEQF
>16|.|.|TRBJ2-3|TRBV5-8
ASSLASFPGRGTDTQY
>14|.|.|TRBJ2-3|TRBV29-1
SVGLSAGPKGDTQY
>17|TRBD2|.|TRBJ2-2|TRBV30
AWCQIQGLAGVGAGELF
>12|.|.|TRBJ2-7|TRBV6-5
ASSYYYRTYEQY
>13|TRBD2|.|TRBJ2-5|TRBV5-1
ASSLMAGGQETQY
>16|.|once|TRBJ2-7|TRBV21-1
ASSNFPSGRQPPYEQY
>13|.|.|TRBJ2-7|TRBV5-4
ASSFGGVSSYEQY
>13|.|.|TRBJ1-3|TRBV5-1
ASSSGTGSGNTIY
>12|.|.|TRBJ1-1|TRBV28
ASSLPAMNTEAF
>12|.|.|TRBJ2-3|TRBV7-3
ASSLTGPTDTQY
>12|.|.|TRBJ2-2|TRBV5-4
ASSLPRGTGELF
>13|.|few|TRBJ2-1|TRBV7-9
ASSLGRDPINEQF
>16|.|few|TRBJ2-7|TRBV7-8
ASSLAPPWGVFSYEQY
>13|TRBD1|few|TRBJ1-2|TRBV25-1
ASRGQSSPSYGYT
>12|.|medium-sized|TRBJ2-7|TRBV5-1
ASSLELATHEQY
>11|TRBD1|few|TRBJ1-2|TRBV11-2
ASSQQGIYGYT
>13|.|.|TRBJ2-7|TRBV7-2
ASSLSAEKAHEQY
>9|.|.|TRBJ2-3|TRBV28
ASSYTDTQY
>13|TRBD2|.|TRBJ2-5|TRBV7-2
ASRLAGGPGETQY
>9|TRBD1|.|TRBJ2-7|TRBV29-1
SARTGDEQY
>11|.|.|TRBJ2-5|TRBV5-1
ASSLQVQETQY